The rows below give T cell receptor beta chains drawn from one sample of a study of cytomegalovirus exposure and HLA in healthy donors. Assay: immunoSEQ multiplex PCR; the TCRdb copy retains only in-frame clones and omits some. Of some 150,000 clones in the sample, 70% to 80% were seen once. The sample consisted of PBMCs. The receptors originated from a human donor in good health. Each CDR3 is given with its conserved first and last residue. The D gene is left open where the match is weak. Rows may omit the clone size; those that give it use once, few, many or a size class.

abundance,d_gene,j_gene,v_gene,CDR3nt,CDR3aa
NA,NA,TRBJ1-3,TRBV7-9,TGTGCCAGCAGCTTAGGACAGTTAAACACCATATATTTT,CASSLGQLNTIYF
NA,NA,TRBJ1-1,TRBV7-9,TGTGCCAGCAGTGAGAGGGGGAAGGGTGAAGCTTTCTTT,CASSERGKGEAFF
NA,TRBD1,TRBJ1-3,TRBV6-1,TGTGCCAGCAGTGAAGTCGAACAGGACAGGGCCATAAACACCATATATTTT,CASSEVEQDRAINTIYF
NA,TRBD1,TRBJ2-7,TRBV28,TGTGCCAGCAGCTCCGGGACAGGGTACACCTACGAGCAGTACTTC,CASSSGTGYTYEQYF
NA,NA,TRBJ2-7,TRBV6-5,TGTGCCAGCGCTAAGTCCGGGACCTACGAGCAGTACTTC,CASAKSGTYEQYF
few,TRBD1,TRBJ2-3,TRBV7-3,TGTGCCAGCAGTTTAGGGGGCCTTTCGGATACGCAGTATTTT,CASSLGGLSDTQYF
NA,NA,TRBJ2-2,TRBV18,TGTGCCAGCTCACGGATGTCCAGGGGCGACGCCGGGGAGCTGTTTTTT,CASSRMSRGDAGELFF
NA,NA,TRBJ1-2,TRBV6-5,TGTGCCAGCAGTTACGAGCAAAACTGGAGGGGCTATGGCTACACCTTC,CASSYEQNWRGYGYTF
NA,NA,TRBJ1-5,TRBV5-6,TGTGCCAGCAGCTCCAACCCCGGGGAGCCCCAGCATTTT,CASSSNPGEPQHF
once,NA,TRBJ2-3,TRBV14,TGTGCCAGCAGCCCCCCCAGGGTGGGGTTAACAGATACGCAGTATTTT,CASSPPRVGLTDTQYF